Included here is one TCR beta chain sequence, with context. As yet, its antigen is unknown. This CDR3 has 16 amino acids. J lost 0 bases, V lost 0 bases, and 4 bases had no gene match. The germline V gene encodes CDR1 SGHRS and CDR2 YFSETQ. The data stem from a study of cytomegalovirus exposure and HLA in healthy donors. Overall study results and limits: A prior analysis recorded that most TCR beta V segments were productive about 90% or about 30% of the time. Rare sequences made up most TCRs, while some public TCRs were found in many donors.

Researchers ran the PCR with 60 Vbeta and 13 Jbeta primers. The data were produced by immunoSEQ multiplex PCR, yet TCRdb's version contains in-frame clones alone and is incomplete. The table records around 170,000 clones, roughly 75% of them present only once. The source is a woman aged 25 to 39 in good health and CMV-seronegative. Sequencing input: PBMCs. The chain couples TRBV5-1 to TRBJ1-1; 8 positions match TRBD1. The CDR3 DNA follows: TGCGCCAGCAGCTTGGACGACAGGGGTATGAACACTGAAGCTTTCTTT. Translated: CASSLDDRGMNTEAFF.